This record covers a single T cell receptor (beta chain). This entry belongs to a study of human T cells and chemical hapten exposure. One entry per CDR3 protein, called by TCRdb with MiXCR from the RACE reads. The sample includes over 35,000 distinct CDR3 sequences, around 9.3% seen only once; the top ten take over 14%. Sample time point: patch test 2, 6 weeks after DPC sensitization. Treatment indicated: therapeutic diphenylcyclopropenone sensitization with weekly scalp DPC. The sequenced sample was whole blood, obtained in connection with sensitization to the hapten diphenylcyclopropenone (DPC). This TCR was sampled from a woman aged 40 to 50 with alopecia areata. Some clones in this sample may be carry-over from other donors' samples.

The CDR3 DNA sequence: TGCGCCAGCAGCCAAGATAGGGGACAGGGGGCCTACGAGCAGTACTTC. Amino acid sequence: CASSQDRGQGAYEQYF. The rearrangement uses TRBV4-3 and TRBJ2-7; 11 nucleotides match TRBD1. J lost 2 bases, V lost 0 bases, and 3 bases had no gene match. Germline CDR1 is LGHNA and CDR2 is YSLEER. The CDR3 spans 16 residues.